This passage covers 18 T cell receptor beta chains from one sample sequenced in a study of blood T cell repertoires in COVID-19. Using immunoSEQ multiplex PCR, the repertoire was profiled, and TCRdb retains in-frame clones only, with some absent. The sample contains 75,000 to 80,000 clones, approximately 86% of which appear only once. The sample was peripheral blood. Source of these receptors: a human donor in a cohort sampled during active COVID-19.

The CDR3 protein is CASSRGLANQETQYF. The CDR3 DNA reads as TGCGCCAGCAGCAGGGGACTAGCGAACCAAGAGACCCAGTACTTC. The V gene is TRBV5-1, the J gene TRBJ2-5; 10 bases line up with TRBD2. The V segment lost 4 bases and the J segment 0 bases; nucleotides outside the gene matches: 3. The germline V gene encodes CDR1 SGHRS and CDR2 YFSETQ. The CDR3 runs 15 residues.

This chain joins TRBV5-4 and TRBJ2-1; weak D call: TRBD2 (6 bases). The V and J ends lost 3 bases and 6 bases respectively, with 16 bases between them. The CDR3 is 15 residues long. Looked up from germline, CDR1 is SGHNT and CDR2 is YYREEE (reference sequence). The CDR3 spells CASSSTRRRGNEQFF. The CDR3 nucleotides read TGTGCCAGCAGCTCGACTAGAAGAAGGGGCAATGAGCAGTTCTTC.

For the CDR3, the DNA is TGTGCCAGCAGTTCCCCCGGGACATGGGATGAAAAACTGTTTTTT. It encodes CASSSPGTWDEKLFF. V gene TRBV28 combines with J gene TRBJ1-4; possible D gene TRBD1, 6 bases. The CDR3 runs to 15 residues. The germline V and J ends were trimmed by 4 bases and 6 bases, with 15 bases remaining between them. The germline V gene has CDR1 MDHEN and CDR2 SYDVKM.

V is TRBV19 and J is TRBJ1-4; possibly TRBD1 for D (6 bases). Trimming stripped 6 bases from V and 8 bases from J, with 19 bases between. Germline V lookup: CDR1 LNHDA, CDR2 SQIVND (reference sequence). This CDR3 has 15 residues. The CDR3 bases are TGTGCCAGTAGGCGTCCGGGACAATCTCAAGAAAAACTGTTTTTT. Translated, it gives CASRRPGQSQEKLFF.

The count of this clone is one. The chain uses TRBV6-2 or TRBV6-3 and TRBJ2-3, with 8 bases matching TRBD2. Germline V gene lookup returns CDR1 MNHEY and CDR2 SVGEGT. With 2 bases clipped from V and 3 bases from J, the junction kept 7 bases outside the gene matches. The CDR3 totals 16 residues. The CDR3 protein is CASSYTAGVRTDTQYF. DNA of the CDR3: TGTGCCAGCAGTTACACAGCGGGGGTGAGAACAGATACGCAGTATTTT.

The chain combines TRBV11-3 with TRBJ2-2, with 9 bases lining up with TRBD2. This CDR3 has 15 amino acids. Germline V gives CDR1 SGHNT, CDR2 YENEEA. The V gene end was trimmed by 1 base and the J gene end by 7 bases; junction bases not matched to a gene: 4. The chain's CDR3 is CASSLGAGGVGELFF. In DNA, the CDR3 is TGTGCCAGCAGCTTAGGAGCGGGAGGCGTCGGGGAGCTGTTTTTT.

This chain's CDR3 is CASSSAYEQYF. For the CDR3, the DNA is TGTGCCAGCAGCTCAGCCTACGAGCAGTACTTC. The chain combines TRBV11-3 with TRBJ2-7; no firm D call. Germline V gives CDR1 SGHNT, CDR2 YENEEA. CDR3 length: 11 residues. Trimming removed 4 bases from V and 2 bases from J, with 3 bases in between.

This clone was seen only once. CDR3 in amino acids: CASSYWRGYTDTQYF. In DNA, the CDR3 is TGTGCCAGCAGTTACTGGCGGGGGTACACAGATACGCAGTATTTT. This chain uses TRBV6-2 or TRBV6-3 with TRBJ2-3; 7 bases align to TRBD2. The CDR3 has 15 residues. J was trimmed by 2 bases and V by 1 base; bases with no gene match: 3. From germline, CDR1 is MNHEY and CDR2 SVGEGT.

The J gene is TRBJ1-4, the V gene TRBV28; D possibly corresponds to TRBD1 (6 bases). Trimming removed 6 bases from V and 8 bases from J, with 22 bases in between. Germline loops: CDR1 MDHEN, CDR2 SYDVKM. This CDR3 contains 16 residues. The CDR3 is CASRIHGGAGNEKLFF. CDR3 nucleotides: TGTGCCAGCAGAATTCATGGGGGGGCAGGTAACGAAAAACTGTTTTTT.

The V call is TRBV4-3, the J call TRBJ2-7; tentatively, D is TRBD2 (5 bases). V dropped 0 bases and J dropped 2 bases, with 14 bases sitting between them. Germline lookup yields CDR1 LGHNA and CDR2 YSLEER. CDR3 length: 16 residues. DNA of the CDR3: TGCGCCAGCAGCCAAGATCGTCTAGCCCAGACCTACGAGCAGTACTTC. Amino acid sequence: CASSQDRLAQTYEQYF.

J is TRBJ1-1 and V is TRBV7-6; 7 bases line up with TRBD1. The CDR3 contains 16 residues. Looked up from germline, CDR1 is SGHVS and CDR2 is FNYEAQ. V was pared by 1 base and J by 3 bases, with 8 bases of the junction left unmatched. This CDR3 is CASSLVEGGWDTEAFF. The DNA for the CDR3 is TGTGCCAGCAGCTTAGTGGAAGGGGGCTGGGACACTGAAGCTTTCTTT.

This chain connects TRBV24-1 to TRBJ2-1; TRBD2 aligns across 11 bases. This CDR3 region has 15 residues. Germline CDR1 reads KGHDR; CDR2 reads SFDVKD. Trimming took 0 bases from V and 7 from J; bases not matched to a gene: 1. CDR3 nucleotides: TGTGCCACCAGTGATTTGCGGACTAGCGGGAATGAGCAGTTCTTC. Its translation is CATSDLRTSGNEQFF.

V gene TRBV27 combines with J gene TRBJ2-1, with 9 bases matching TRBD1. Germline V lookup: CDR1 MNHEY, CDR2 SMNVEV (reference sequence). The V and J ends lost 5 bases and 7 bases, in that order; junction bases with no gene match: 6. The length of the CDR3 is 14 residues. The CDR3 spells CASSEGTGWNEQFF. The CDR3 DNA follows: TGTGCCAGCAGTGAGGGGACAGGGTGGAATGAGCAGTTCTTC.

The genes are TRBV5-1 and TRBJ2-6; D not certain. CDR1 is SGHRS, CDR2 YFSETQ, per germline. V was clipped by 3 bases and J by 0 bases, with 10 bases between them. This CDR3 region has 16 residues. The CDR3 region is CASSSQPFSGANVLTF. CDR3 coding DNA: TGCGCCAGCAGCTCACAACCTTTCTCTGGGGCCAACGTCCTGACTTTC. The entire variable domain, with the rest obtained from reference TRBV5-1 and TRBJ2-6, is as follows: KAGVTQTPRYLIKTRGQQVTLSCSPISGHRSVSWYQQTPGQGLQFLFEYFSETQRNKGNFPGRFSGRQFSNSRSEMNVSTLELGDSALYLCASSSQPFSGANVLTFGAGSRLTVL.

This chain uses TRBV19 with TRBJ1-3; tentative D call: TRBD1 (5 bases). The CDR3 covers 15 residues. Trimming removed 3 bases from V and 2 bases from J, with 11 bases in between. Germline CDR1 LNHDA, CDR2 SQIVND (reference sequence). CDR3 sequence reads: CASSITQGPGNTIYF. CDR3 DNA: TGTGCCAGTAGTATTACGCAGGGTCCTGGAAACACCATATATTTT.

The sample holds many counts of this clone. This chain joins TRBV19 and TRBJ1-5; possibly TRBD1 for D (6 bases). Trimming stripped 7 bases from V and 1 base from J, with 11 bases between. CDR3 length: 14 residues. Per germline, CDR1 LNHDA and CDR2 SQIVND (reference sequence). Here the CDR3 DNA reads TGTGCCAGTACCTCAGGGGAGAGCAATCAGCCCCAGCATTTT. Its translation is CASTSGESNQPQHF.

The rearrangement uses TRBV5-8 and TRBJ2-3; 7 positions match TRBD1. The V gene end was trimmed by 1 base and the J gene end by 5 bases; junction bases not matched to a gene: 13. The length of the CDR3 is 17 residues. Germline V lookup: CDR1 SGHTS, CDR2 YDEGEE. The CDR3 DNA sequence: TGTGCCAGCAGCTTGAAGGTTTGGGCAGGGGGAGTAGATACGCAGTATTTT. It codes for CASSLKVWAGGVDTQYF.

The J gene is TRBJ1-3, the V gene TRBV7-8, with 7 nucleotides matching TRBD1. Trimming cost V 5 bases and J 3 bases; bases outside gene matches: 4. The CDR3 is 14 amino acids. Germline V gene data show CDR1 as SGHVS and CDR2 as FQNEAQ. The CDR3: CASSHTGVGNTIYF. Written as DNA, the CDR3 is TGTGCCAGCAGCCACACAGGGGTTGGAAACACCATATATTTT.